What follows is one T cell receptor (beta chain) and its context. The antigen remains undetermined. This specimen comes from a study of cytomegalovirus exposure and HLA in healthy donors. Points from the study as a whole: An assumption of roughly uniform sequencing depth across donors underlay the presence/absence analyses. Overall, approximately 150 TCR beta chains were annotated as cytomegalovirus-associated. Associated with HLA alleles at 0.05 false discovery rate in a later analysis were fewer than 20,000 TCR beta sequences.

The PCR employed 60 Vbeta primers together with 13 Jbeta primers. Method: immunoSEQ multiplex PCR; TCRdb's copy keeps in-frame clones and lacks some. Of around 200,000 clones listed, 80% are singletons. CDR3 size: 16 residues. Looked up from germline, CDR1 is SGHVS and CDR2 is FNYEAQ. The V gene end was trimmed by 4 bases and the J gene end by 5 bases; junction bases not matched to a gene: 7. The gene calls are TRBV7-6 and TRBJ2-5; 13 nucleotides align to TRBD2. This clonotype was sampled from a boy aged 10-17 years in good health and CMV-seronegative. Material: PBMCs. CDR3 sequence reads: CASSSRTSGSQETQYF. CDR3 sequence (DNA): TGTGCCAGCAGCTCCCGGACTAGCGGGAGTCAGGAGACCCAGTACTTC.